This T cell receptor (beta chain) was recovered during a study of radiotherapy plus CTLA-4 blockade in lung cancer. The overall study: Objective responses were seen in around 18% of patients, disease control in approximately 29%.

Overall study findings and caveats: Subsequent to radiotherapy plus ipilimumab, tumor-derived TCR clones underwent expansion in blood.

Here immunoSEQ multiplex PCR was the method, and the copy in TCRdb shows in-frame clones only, minus some. The sample lists about 48,000 clones; approximately 86% were seen once. Chemo-refractory metastatic non-small-cell lung cancer patients received focal radiation with ipilimumab CTLA-4 blockade. About this clone: Its antigen is still unknown.

The receptor comes from a human donor with non-small cell lung cancer that progressed on radiotherapy plus ipilimumab. Some clones in this sample may be carry-over from other donors' samples. Sequencing used peripheral blood, obtained from a patient treated with radiotherapy plus ipilimumab.

CDR3: CASSQDRVKNIQYF. The CDR3 bases are TGTGCCAGCTCCCAAGACAGGGTGAAAAACATTCAGTACTTC. This chain uses TRBV18 with TRBJ2-4; 7 bases agree with TRBD1. Germline-derived CDR1 and CDR2 are KGHSH and LQKENI. V lost 6 bases to trimming and J lost 4 bases; unmatched junction nucleotides: 6. The CDR3 spans 14 residues.